These 19 T cell receptor beta chains originate from one sample sequenced in a study of early T cells in non-severe SARS-CoV-2 infection. TCRdb processed the 5' RACE reads anew with MiXCR; each CDR3 protein has one entry. This repertoire shows about 55,000 distinct CDR3 sequences, approximately 12% found once; its top ten account for around 1.4%. The sequenced sample was whole blood. Receptors were obtained from an adult who was a healthcare worker with PCR-confirmed SARS-CoV-2 infection or an uninfected control (not recorded which).

This rearrangement joins TRBV29-1 to TRBJ1-1; D call uncertain. The germline V gene encodes CDR1 SQVTM and CDR2 ANQGSEA. Trimming pared 7 bases from V and 5 bases from J, leaving 8 bases between. The CDR3 sequence is 10 residues long. CDR3 coding DNA: TGCAGCGCATCCCGGACTGAAGCTTTCTTT. It translates to CSASRTEAFF.

The CDR3 is CSAPGRGAVGELFF. DNA of the CDR3: TGCAGTGCCCCCGGACGGGGGGCCGTCGGGGAGCTGTTTTTT. The rearrangement links TRBV20-1 to TRBJ2-2; possible D gene TRBD2, 7 bases. The CDR3 loop spans 14 amino acids. Germline V gene lookup returns CDR1 DFQATT and CDR2 SNEGSKA (reference sequence). V lost 6 bases and J 7 bases, leaving 18 bases between the germline ends.

This clonotype was seen repeatedly, ten times or more. The chain's CDR3 is CASSLRGPMNTEAFF. The CDR3 DNA reads as TGTGCCAGCAGCCTCAGGGGGCCGATGAACACTGAAGCTTTCTTT. The V call is TRBV11-2, the J call TRBJ1-1; 8 bases line up with TRBD1. From germline, CDR1 is SGHAT and CDR2 FQNNGV. The CDR3 extends over 15 amino acids. V shed 5 bases and J 0 bases; nucleotides not matched to a gene: 5.

This clonotype was seen ten or more times. The chain employs TRBV5-4 and TRBJ2-2, with TRBD2 as a possible D gene (5 bases). Germline lookup yields CDR1 SGHNT and CDR2 YYREEE (reference sequence). The V gene lost 4 bases and the J gene lost 6 bases, with 19 bases spanning the gap. This CDR3 comprises 16 residues. The CDR3 coding sequence is TGTGCCAGCAGCCCCGGACTCCCCCTGGTTGCCGGGGAGCTGTTTTTT. Translation: CASSPGLPLVAGELFF.

Many counts were recorded for this clonotype. The gene calls are TRBV7-9 and TRBJ2-7; D tentatively fits TRBD1 or TRBD2 (6 bases each). V was cut by 2 bases and J by 2 bases, with 13 bases left in between. Per the germline V gene, CDR1 is SEHNR and CDR2 is FQNEAQ (reference sequence). The length of the CDR3 is 15 residues. The CDR3: CASSLLGGPTYEQYF. The CDR3 DNA sequence: TGTGCCAGCAGCTTATTGGGGGGCCCGACCTACGAGCAGTACTTC.

The chain recombines TRBV5-1 with TRBJ1-1, with a tentative D call TRBD1 (5 bases). CDR3 length equals 14 residues. Trimming cost V 7 bases and J 1 base, with 14 bases left between them. Germline lookup yields CDR1 SGHRS and CDR2 YFSETQ. CDR3 nucleotides: TGCGCCAGCCTTATAGGGACGGGGAACACTGAAGCTTTCTTT. Amino acids: CASLIGTGNTEAFF.

This clonotype was seen repeatedly, ten times or more. The rearrangement joins TRBV7-6 to TRBJ2-1; D remains ambiguous. The germline V gene has CDR1 SGHVS and CDR2 FNYEAQ. The V end was cut by 1 base, the J end by 0 bases, with 7 bases between. The length of the CDR3 is 15 residues. CDR3 sequence: CASSLGPSSYNEQFF. In nucleotides, the CDR3 is TGTGCCAGCAGCTTAGGCCCGAGCTCCTACAATGAGCAGTTCTTC.

This rearrangement joins TRBV28 to TRBJ2-3; TRBD2 might be the D (7 bases). V was cut by 6 bases and J by 0 bases, with 10 bases left in between. The germline V gene encodes CDR1 MDHEN and CDR2 SYDVKM. The CDR3 totals 14 residues. The chain's CDR3 is CASRKGGSTDTQYF. The CDR3 nucleotides are TGTGCCAGCAGAAAGGGGGGGAGCACAGATACGCAGTATTTT.

This chain links TRBV12-3 or TRBV12-4 with TRBJ1-6, with a tentative D call TRBD1 (5 bases). There are 13 residues in the CDR3. Trimming left V 3 bases short and J 7 bases short, with 7 bases between. CDR3: CASSLGGNSPLHF. DNA of the CDR3: TGTGCCAGCAGTTTGGGGGGAAATTCACCCCTCCACTTT.

A note on this clonotype: The junction departs from germline at one end; a sequencing error may be responsible. This rearrangement joins TRBV20-1 to TRBJ2-7; TRBD1 is a possible D gene (8 bases). CDR1 DFQATT and CDR2 SNEGSKA come from the germline V gene (reference sequence). The CDR3 covers 13 residues. CDR3 DNA: TGTAGTGCCGTCACAGGGGGGGCCTACGAGCAGTACTTC. Its translation is CSAVTGGAYEQYF.

This clonotype was seen ten or more times. The chain links TRBV7-9 to TRBJ1-4; D is unresolved. V shed 3 bases and J shed 7 bases, with 6 bases lying between them. Germline loops: CDR1 SEHNR, CDR2 FQNEAQ (reference sequence). The CDR3 is 12 residues long. CDR3 DNA: TGTGCCAGCAGCTTGTTGGGTGAAAAACTGTTTTTT. Translating it yields CASSLLGEKLFF.

This clonotype has a handful of counts. The chain links TRBV2 to TRBJ2-5; D uncertain. CDR1 is SNHLY, CDR2 FYNNEI, per germline. There are 15 residues in the CDR3. V was cut by 0 bases and J by 6 bases, with 14 bases left in between. The CDR3 coding sequence is TGTGCCAGCAGTGAAGCGCTCCCCACCAGGAAGACCCAGTACTTC. Translated: CASSEALPTRKTQYF. The variable domain in full, completed from reference TRBV2 and TRBJ2-5, reads EPEVTQTPSHQVTQMGQEVILRCVPISNHLYFYWYRQILGQKVEFLVSFYNNEISEKSEIFDDQFSVERPDGSNFTLKIRSTKLEDSAMYFCASSEALPTRKTQYFGPGTRLLVL.

Many counts were recorded for this clonotype. The chain couples TRBV5-6 to TRBJ2-7; D unclear. The CDR3 contains 12 residues. Trimming stripped 6 bases from V and 6 bases from J, with 13 bases between. In germline, CDR1 is SGHDT, CDR2 YYEEEE. DNA for the CDR3: TGTGCCAGCAACCTCATCCCCGGCGAGCAGTACTTC. Residues: CASNLIPGEQYF.

A note on this clonotype: Mismatch with germline at one junction end may stem from a read error. V usage is TRBV5-4 and J usage is TRBJ2-1, with TRBD2 as a possible D gene (6 bases). Germline V gives CDR1 SGHNT, CDR2 YYREEE (reference sequence). There are 15 residues in the CDR3. CDR3 residues: CASSERTTSYNGQFF. The CDR3 nucleotides read TGTGCCAGCAGTGAGAGGACTACCTCCTACAATGGGCAGTTCTTC.

Only a few counts were recorded for this clonotype. The gene calls are TRBV2 and TRBJ2-3; maybe TRBD2 (6 bases). The germline V gene has CDR1 SNHLY and CDR2 FYNNEI. The V end was cut by 5 bases, the J end by 5 bases, with 17 bases between. This CDR3 is built from 15 residues. Written as DNA, the CDR3 is TGTGCCAGCAGTTGGCTAGCGCCCTCGTTAGATACGCAGTATTTT. Its protein product is CASSWLAPSLDTQYF.

This clonotype occurred many times. The chain employs TRBV20-1 and TRBJ2-3; D is ambiguous. The CDR3 covers 11 residues. V was trimmed by 2 bases and J by 3 bases, leaving 3 bases between them. Germline loops: CDR1 DFQATT, CDR2 SNEGSKA (reference sequence). The DNA of the CDR3 is TGCAGTGCTAGAATGACAGATACGCAGTATTTT. This sequence encodes CSARMTDTQYF.

This clonotype was detected ten times or more. The V call is TRBV12-3 or TRBV12-4, the J call TRBJ2-5; no firm D call. Trimming cost V 6 bases and J 1 base, with 3 bases left between them. This CDR3 region has 11 residues. The CDR3 protein is CASSSQETQYF. The CDR3 nucleotides read TGTGCCAGCAGCTCCCAAGAGACCCAGTACTTC.

This clonotype was seen more than once but under ten times. The J gene is TRBJ2-7, the V gene TRBV11-2; 7 bases map to TRBD1. With 4 bases clipped from V and 0 bases from J, the junction kept 6 bases outside the gene matches. Germline assignment: CDR1 SGHAT and CDR2 FQNNGV. The CDR3 sequence is 15 residues long. The CDR3 DNA reads as TGTGCCAGCAGCTCCACAGGGGCCCCCTCCTACGAGCAGTACTTC. It specifies CASSSTGAPSYEQYF.

This clonotype was seen at least ten times. The gene calls are TRBV2 and TRBJ1-1; 8 bases map to TRBD1. Germline V gene lookup returns CDR1 SNHLY and CDR2 FYNNEI. Trimming at V came to 7 bases and at J to 6 bases, leaving 13 bases not matched to a gene. The CDR3 covers 15 residues. Here the CDR3 DNA reads TGTGCCAGCACTCAGTCCGTCTCACAGGGGGCTGAAGCTTTCTTT. Its protein product is CASTQSVSQGAEAFF.